Shown below are 4 T cell receptor beta chains from a single sample sequenced in a study of brain metastases from non-small cell lung cancer (dated by TCRdb to about 2019). The receptor library was made with the immunoSEQ multiplex PCR assay. Held by TCRdb, this immuneACCESS table contains in-frame sequences only and omits some clones. Under half of the omission traces to an unresolved V gene where checked; the cause of the rest is unknown. This sample comprises several hundred clones, approximately 88% of them detected only once. The top ten clones comprise 9.1% of the sample. Sequenced input: tissue from a brain metastasis. The sample's cell subset or site, from its label and the paper: resected brain metastasis paired with primary lung tumor. These receptors all come from a donor at least 40 years old with non-small cell lung cancer.

V is TRBV6-5 and J is TRBJ1-3; D remains unclear. This CDR3 has 16 residues. The V and J ends lost 0 bases and 4 bases respectively, with 13 bases between them. The germline CDR1 and CDR2 sequences are MNHEY and SVGAGI. The CDR3 protein is CASSYSPEQAGNTIYF. CDR3 DNA: TGTGCCAGCAGTTACTCTCCCGAGCAAGCGGGAAACACCATATATTTT.

This chain links TRBV12-5 with TRBJ1-2; D may be TRBD1 (6 bases). The CDR3 consists of 13 residues. Looked up from germline, CDR1 is LGHNT and CDR2 is FRNRAP. The V end lost 6 bases, the J end lost 5 bases, and 13 bases lay between the germline ends. The DNA of the CDR3 is TGTGCTAGTGGCCTGGGGGGGGCTTATGGCTACACCTTC. This translates into CASGLGGAYGYTF.

The V gene is TRBV29-1, the J gene TRBJ2-7; 9 bases agree with TRBD1. The CDR3 length is 14 residues. Germline CDR1 is SQVTM and CDR2 is ANQGSEA. Trimming took 4 bases from V and 3 from J; bases not matched to a gene: 7. In DNA form, the CDR3 reads TGCAGCGTTGCGGGACAGGGCATCTACTACGAGCAGTACTTC. Its protein product is CSVAGQGIYYEQYF.

The chain is built from TRBV5-1 and TRBJ1-3; D is unresolved. V lost 0 bases and J 0 bases, leaving 4 bases between the germline ends. The CDR3 sequence is 14 residues long. Germline V gene lookup returns CDR1 SGHRS and CDR2 YFSETQ. The CDR3 nucleotides read TGCGCCAGCAGCTTGGGCTCCTCTGGAAACACCATATATTTT. Residues: CASSLGSSGNTIYF.